The subject of this entry is one TCR beta chain. Its antigen target is currently unknown. A junction end diverges from the germline sequence, so it may reflect a read error. The data were obtained in a study of blood T cell repertoires in COVID-19 (dated by TCRdb to 2018 to 2021). Study-wide context: The collaborator samples originated in the United States, Italy and Spain and spanned the acute and convalescent phases of COVID-19. The material from the prospective study consisted of cDNA or gDNA derived from T cells, B-cell-depleted T cells, or PBMCs. The dataset comprised deeply sampled blood TCRbeta repertoires from subjects exposed to, actively infected with, or recovered from COVID-19. The repertoires were released in a freely available public database meant as a resource for research on the immune response to SARS-CoV-2. The samples were drawn from the first 160 participants of the ongoing ImmuneRACE study and from about 1,200 subjects provided by 6 global collaborators. Sample metadata almost always included a de-identified subject ID, COVID-19 status, age in years and sex. Where available, HLA class I and class II types were taken from metadata supplied by the sample provider and were not determined by assay-based typing.

The immunoSEQ Assay, a bias-controlled multiplex PCR, was used to amplify TCRbeta CDR3 regions from genomic DNA. Per the original workflow: The number of nucleated cells in each sample was estimated by amplification of reference gene primers within the assay. Sequence reads were collapsed and filtered to measure the absolute abundance of every unique TCRbeta CDR3 rearrangement. Productive Simpson clonality was computed per sample as the square root of Simpson's diversity index over productive rearrangements. The clones in this table, taken by TCRdb from immuneACCESS, are in-frame only. Not every clone is retained; where verified, under half of the shortfall comes from an unresolved V gene, and the cause of the rest is unknown. The D gene and trimming were derived from the DNA, and the V and J assignments and clone size from that table. The sample has approximately 290,000 clones on record, over 85% of them singletons. The leading ten clones occupy 11% of the sample.

In Seattle, one collaborating source enrolled patients while the infection was active and tracked those patients longitudinally over the course of disease. Each collaborating institution followed its own protocols to collect whole blood in K2EDTA tubes. For TCRbeta analysis, collaborators shipped samples as frozen whole blood, isolated PBMCs, or DNA extracted from either of those sample types. From the cysteine up to the phenylalanine, the CDR3 has a length of 17 residues. Only the CDR3 DNA stays, 51 bases, in frame from base 1. Reading the germline V gene gives CDR1 KGHSH and CDR2 LQKENI. Results the study describes overall, beyond this receptor: Clinical and demographic metadata were provided uncurated, with the amount varying by source and participant.

The sequenced material came from peripheral blood. The origin of this receptor is a woman in her thirties with COVID-19, enrolled during active disease. The chain is encoded by TRBV18 joined to TRBJ2-1; TRBD2 is a possible D gene, resting on 5 matching bases. The CDR3 amino acid sequence is: CASSPPSRGYSYNEQFF. At the DNA level, the sequence is TGTGCCAGCTCCCCACCGTCACGGGGTTATTCCTACAATGAGCAGTTCTTC. The entire variable domain, with the stretches around the CDR3 drawn from the reference TRBV18 and TRBJ2-1 proteins, is NAGVMQNPRHLVRRRGQEARLRCSPMKGHSHVYWYRQLPEEGLKFMVYLQKENIIDESGMPKERFSAEFPKEGPSILRIQQVVRGDSAAYFCASSPPSRGYSYNEQFFGPGTRLTVL.